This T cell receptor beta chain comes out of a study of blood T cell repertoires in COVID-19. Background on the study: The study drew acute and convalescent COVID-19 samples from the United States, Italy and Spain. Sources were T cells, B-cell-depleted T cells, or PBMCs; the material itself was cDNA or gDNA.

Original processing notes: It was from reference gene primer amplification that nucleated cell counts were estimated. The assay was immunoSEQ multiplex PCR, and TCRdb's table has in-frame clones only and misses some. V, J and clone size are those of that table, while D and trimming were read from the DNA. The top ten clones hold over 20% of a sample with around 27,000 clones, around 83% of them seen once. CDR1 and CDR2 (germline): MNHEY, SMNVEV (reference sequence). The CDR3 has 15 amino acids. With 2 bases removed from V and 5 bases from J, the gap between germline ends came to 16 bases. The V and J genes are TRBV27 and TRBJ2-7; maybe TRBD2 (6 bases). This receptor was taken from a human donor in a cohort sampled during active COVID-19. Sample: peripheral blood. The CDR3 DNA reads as TGTGCCAGCAGTTTAGCGGGATTACTACTCCACGAGCAGTACTTC. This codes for CASSLAGLLLHEQYF.